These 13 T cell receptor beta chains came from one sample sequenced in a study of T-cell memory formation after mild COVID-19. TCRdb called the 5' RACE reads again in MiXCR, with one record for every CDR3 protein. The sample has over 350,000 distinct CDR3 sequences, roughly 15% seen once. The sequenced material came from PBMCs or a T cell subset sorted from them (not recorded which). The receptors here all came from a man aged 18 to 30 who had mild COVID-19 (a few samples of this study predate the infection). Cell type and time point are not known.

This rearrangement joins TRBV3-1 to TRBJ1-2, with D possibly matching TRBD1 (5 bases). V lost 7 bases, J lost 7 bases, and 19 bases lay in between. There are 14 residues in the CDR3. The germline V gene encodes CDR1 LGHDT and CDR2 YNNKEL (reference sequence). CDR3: CASTLRSGGSGYTF. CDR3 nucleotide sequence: TGTGCCAGCACCCTTCGAAGTGGGGGTTCTGGCTACACCTTC.

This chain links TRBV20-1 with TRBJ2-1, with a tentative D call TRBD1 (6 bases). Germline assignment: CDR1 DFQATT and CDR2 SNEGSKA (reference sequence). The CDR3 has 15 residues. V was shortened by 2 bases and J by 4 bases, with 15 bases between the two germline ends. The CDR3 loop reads CSARTWDTSYNEQFF. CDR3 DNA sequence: TGCAGTGCTAGAACGTGGGACACGTCGTACAATGAGCAGTTCTTC.

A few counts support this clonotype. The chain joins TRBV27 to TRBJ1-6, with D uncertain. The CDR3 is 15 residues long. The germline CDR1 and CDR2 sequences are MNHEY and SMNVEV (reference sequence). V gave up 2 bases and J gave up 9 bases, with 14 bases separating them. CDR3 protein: CASSLDPGRSSPLHF. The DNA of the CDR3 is TGTGCCAGCAGTTTAGATCCGGGCAGGAGTTCACCCCTCCACTTT.

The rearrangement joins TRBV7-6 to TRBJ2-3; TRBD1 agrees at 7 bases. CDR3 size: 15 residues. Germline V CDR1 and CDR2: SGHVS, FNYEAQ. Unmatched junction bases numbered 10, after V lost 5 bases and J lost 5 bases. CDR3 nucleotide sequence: TGTGCCAGCAGCCAAGGAGACAGGGTCCGAGATACGCAGTATTTT. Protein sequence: CASSQGDRVRDTQYF.

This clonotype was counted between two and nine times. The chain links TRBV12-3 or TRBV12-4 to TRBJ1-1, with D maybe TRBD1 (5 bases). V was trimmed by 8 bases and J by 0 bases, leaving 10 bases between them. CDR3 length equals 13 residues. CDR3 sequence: CASRPRVNTEAFF. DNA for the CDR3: TGTGCCAGCCGACCCAGGGTGAACACTGAAGCTTTCTTT.

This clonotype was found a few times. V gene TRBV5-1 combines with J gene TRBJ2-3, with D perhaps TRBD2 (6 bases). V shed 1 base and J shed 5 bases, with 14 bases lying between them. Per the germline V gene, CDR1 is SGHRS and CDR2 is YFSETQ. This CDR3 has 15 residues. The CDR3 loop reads CASSLRRGQLDTQYF. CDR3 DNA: TGCGCCAGCAGCTTGCGGCGGGGCCAGCTAGATACGCAGTATTTT.

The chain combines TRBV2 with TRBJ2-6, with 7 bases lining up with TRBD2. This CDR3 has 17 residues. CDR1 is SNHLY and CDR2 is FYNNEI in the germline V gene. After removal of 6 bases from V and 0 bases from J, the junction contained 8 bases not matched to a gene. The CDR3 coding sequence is TGTGCCAGCAGGGACGGATTAGCGGGCTCTGGGGCCAACGTCCTGACTTTC. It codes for CASRDGLAGSGANVLTF.

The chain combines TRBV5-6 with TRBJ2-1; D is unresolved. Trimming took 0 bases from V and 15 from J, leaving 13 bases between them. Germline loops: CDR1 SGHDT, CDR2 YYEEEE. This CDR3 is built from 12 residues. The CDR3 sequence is CASSLGAARRFF. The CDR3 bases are TGTGCCAGCAGCTTGGGGGCGGCCAGGCGGTTCTTC.

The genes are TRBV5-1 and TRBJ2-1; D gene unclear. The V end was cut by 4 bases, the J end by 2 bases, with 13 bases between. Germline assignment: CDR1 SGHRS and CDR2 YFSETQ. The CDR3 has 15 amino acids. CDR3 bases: TGCGCCAGCAGCCAAGTGCATCGGACCTACAATGAGCAGTTCTTC. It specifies CASSQVHRTYNEQFF.

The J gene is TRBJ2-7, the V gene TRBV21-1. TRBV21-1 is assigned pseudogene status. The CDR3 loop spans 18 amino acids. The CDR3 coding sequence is TGTGCCAGCAGCATCACTATTATATTAAGTGAGGAGAACGACGAGCAGTACTTC. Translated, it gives CASSITIILSEENDEQYF.

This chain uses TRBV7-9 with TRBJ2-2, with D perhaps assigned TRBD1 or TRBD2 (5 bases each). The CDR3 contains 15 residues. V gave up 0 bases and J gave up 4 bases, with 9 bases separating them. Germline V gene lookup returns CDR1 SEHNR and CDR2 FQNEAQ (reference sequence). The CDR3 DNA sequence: TGTGCCAGCAGCTTAGCGACGGGGACCACCGGGGAGCTGTTTTTT. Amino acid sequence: CASSLATGTTGELFF.

The CDR3 region is CAISESPRRGYGYTF. The CDR3 nucleotides are TGTGCCATCAGTGAGTCTCCCCGAAGGGGGTATGGCTACACCTTC. V usage is TRBV10-3 and J usage is TRBJ1-2, with D possibly being TRBD1 (6 bases). This CDR3 is 15 amino acids long. The germline CDR1 and CDR2 sequences are ENHRY and SYGVKD. Trimming pared 0 bases from V and 5 bases from J, leaving 13 bases between.

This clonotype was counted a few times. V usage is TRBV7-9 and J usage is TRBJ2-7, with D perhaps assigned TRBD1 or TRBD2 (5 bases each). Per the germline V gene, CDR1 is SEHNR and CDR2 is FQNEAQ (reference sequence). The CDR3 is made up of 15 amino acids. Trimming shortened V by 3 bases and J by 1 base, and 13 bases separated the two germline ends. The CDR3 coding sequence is TGTGCCAGCAGCTTGGGGACCCTGAGGTCCTACGAGCAGTACGTC. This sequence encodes CASSLGTLRSYEQYV.